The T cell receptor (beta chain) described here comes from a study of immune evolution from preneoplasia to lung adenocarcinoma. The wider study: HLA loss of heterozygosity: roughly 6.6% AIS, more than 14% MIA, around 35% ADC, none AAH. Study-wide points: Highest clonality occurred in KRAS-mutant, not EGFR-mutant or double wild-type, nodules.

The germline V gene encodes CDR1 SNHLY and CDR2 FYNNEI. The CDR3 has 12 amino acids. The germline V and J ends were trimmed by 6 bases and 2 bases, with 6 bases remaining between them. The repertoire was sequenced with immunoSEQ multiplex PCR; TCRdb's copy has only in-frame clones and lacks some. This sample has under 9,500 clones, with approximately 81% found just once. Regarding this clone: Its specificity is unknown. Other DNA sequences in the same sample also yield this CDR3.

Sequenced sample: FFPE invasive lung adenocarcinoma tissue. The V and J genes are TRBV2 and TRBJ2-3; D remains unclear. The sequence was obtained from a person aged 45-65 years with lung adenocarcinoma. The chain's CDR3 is CASRGSTDTQYF. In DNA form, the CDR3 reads TGTGCCAGCAGGGGCTCCACAGATACGCAGTATTTT.